Described below is a single T cell receptor beta chain sequence and its context. Its cognate antigen has yet to be identified. Per-nucleotide qualities are absent, and no much larger clonotype sits a single base away. Whole blood was collected in K2EDTA tubes by collaborating institutions according to the institutions' own protocols. For TCRbeta analysis, collaborator samples were shipped as frozen whole blood, as isolated PBMCs, or as DNA extracted from either sample type. The sample is drawn from a study of blood T cell repertoires in COVID-19 (dated by TCRdb to 2019 to 2021). Background on the whole study: Collaborator samples came from the United States, Italy and Spain and covered acute and convalescent phases of COVID-19. The material from the prospective study consisted of cDNA or gDNA derived from T cells, B-cell-depleted T cells, or PBMCs. Subjects who had been exposed to COVID-19, were actively infected with it, or had recovered from it provided the deeply sampled blood TCRbeta repertoires that made up the dataset. The repertoires were made available in a free public database intended to serve as a resource for research on the immune response to SARS-CoV-2. Samples were obtained from the ongoing ImmuneRACE study (first 160 participants) and from about 1,300 subjects provided by 6 global collaborators. The sample metadata nearly always contained a de-identified subject ID, COVID-19 status, age in years and sex. Where HLA class I and class II types were available, the types were taken from metadata supplied by the sample provider, not from assay-based typing. The investigation overall reported the following: The amount of clinical and demographic metadata varied by source and participant and was provided uncurated.

TCRbeta CDR3 regions were amplified from genomic DNA by means of the immunoSEQ Assay, a bias-controlled multiplex PCR. The authors processed their data as follows. Within the assay, amplification of reference gene primers was used to estimate how many nucleated cells each sample contained. To quantify the absolute abundance of each unique TCRbeta CDR3 rearrangement, sequence reads were collapsed and filtered. For each sample, productive Simpson clonality was calculated as the square root of Simpson's diversity index across productive rearrangements. This immuneACCESS table, as held by TCRdb, lists in-frame sequences with V and J called but not all clones. Of the missing ones, under half trace to an unresolved V gene in checked studies; the others have no known cause. V, J and clone size are taken as reported in that table, and D and trimming were inferred from the DNA itself. This sample holds 470,000 or so clones; approximately 85% were observed only once. The ten largest account for under 4% of the sample.

At the junction V is shortened by 7 bases and J by 5 bases, with 12 bases in between. From the cysteine up to the phenylalanine, the CDR3 has a length of 13 residues. The read is trimmed to its CDR3 DNA, 39 bases read in frame from base 1. The chain is encoded by TRBV12-3 or TRBV12-4 joined to TRBJ1-5; TRBD1 might be the D gene, on 6 matching bases. The specimen was peripheral blood. The receptor was isolated from a human donor in a cohort sampled during active COVID-19. CDR3 sequence: CASKDSPYQPQHF. The nucleotide sequence reads as follows: TGTGCCAGCAAGGACAGTCCCTATCAGCCCCAGCATTTT.